These 3 T cell receptor beta chains were all obtained from the same sample, sequenced in a study of tumour-infiltrating T cells in Burkitt lymphoma (TCRdb year 2020). Library creation used the immunoSEQ multiplex PCR assay. TCRdb holds this immuneACCESS table with in-frame rearrangements only. Some clones are missing; in checked studies, unresolved V genes explain under half, and the rest has no known cause. The sample data list more than 5,500 clones, and around 10% of these were observed just once. Approximately 2.4% of the sample is in the top ten clones. Sequencing was performed on tumor tissue. The receptors were sampled from a human donor with diffuse large B-cell lymphoma.

The chain has TRBV4-2 and TRBJ2-7; D might be TRBD1 (5 bases). This CDR3 comprises 13 residues. CDR1 is LGHNA, CDR2 YNFKEQ, per germline. V gave up 6 bases and J gave up 3 bases, with 12 bases separating them. The CDR3 region is CASSLDRDYEQYF. The CDR3 region has the DNA TGTGCCAGCAGTCTCGACAGAGACTACGAGCAGTACTTC.

This clone was seen a few times. The chain has TRBV7-8 and TRBJ1-4, with 7 positions matching TRBD1. Germline values: CDR1 SGHVS, CDR2 FQNEAQ. V trimming: 7 bases; J trimming: 7 bases; junction bases outside the gene matches: 15. This CDR3 region has 16 residues. In DNA form, the CDR3 reads TGTGCCAGCACCCGGTATAGGGGGCGTTCGGGTGAAAAACTGTTTTTT. This codes for CASTRYRGRSGEKLFF.

V is TRBV6-5 and J is TRBJ2-5, with no clear D. The J call is in doubt because the DNA end fits TRBJ2-7 better. The V gene's germline CDR1 is MNHEY and CDR2 SVGAGI. The CDR3 is 11 residues long. For the CDR3, the DNA is TGTGCCAGCAGTCGAGGCTACGAGCAGTACTTC. This translates into CASSRGYEQYF.